Each of the 25 T cell receptor beta chains below was sequenced from the same sample in a study of T cells in Graves' hyperthyroidism and ophthalmopathy. Researchers took RNA transcripts and amplified the TCR beta CDR3 regions from them. An initial round of RT-PCR targeting the TCR CDR3 relied on the HTBI primer set. TCRdb reanalysed the multiplex PCR reads using MiXCR and keeps one entry per CDR3 protein. The sample yields a few hundred thousand distinct CDR3 sequences, more than 11% seen once. Sequenced material: blood. These receptors were collected from a woman in her twenties or thirties with Graves' hyperthyroidism that later progressed to Graves' ophthalmopathy.

This clonotype was observed a handful of times. The CDR3 is CSASSGRIGEQYF. The DNA for the CDR3 is TGCAGTGCTAGTTCCGGGAGAATCGGTGAGCAGTACTTC. The rearrangement uses TRBV20-1 and TRBJ2-7, with D perhaps TRBD2 (6 bases). Between the trimmed V and J ends, which lost 3 bases and 7 bases, there was a span of 16 bases. From germline, CDR1 is DFQATT and CDR2 SNEGSKA (reference sequence). This CDR3 has 13 amino acids.

The table lists this clonotype with a few counts. The chain recombines TRBV27 with TRBJ2-1; TRBD2 aligns across 10 bases. The junction had 3 bases not matched to a gene; V was cut back by 6 bases and J by 4 bases. Germline loops: CDR1 MNHEY, CDR2 SMNVEV (reference sequence). The CDR3 has 14 amino acids. The CDR3 is CASRAGGDYNEQFF. The CDR3 DNA reads as TGTGCCAGCAGAGCGGGGGGGGATTACAATGAGCAGTTCTTC.

A remark on this clonotype: The junction departs from the called germline gene at one end, perhaps through a read error. Here the CDR3 DNA reads TGTGCCAGCAGTTCAAACCCAACTAGCGCGCATGAGCAGTTCTTT. The encoded protein is CASSSNPTSAHEQFF. The chain combines TRBV12-3 or TRBV12-4 with TRBJ2-1, with 7 bases that match TRBD2. CDR3 size: 15 residues.

This clonotype was observed at least ten times. V and J are TRBV2 and TRBJ2-7, with D perhaps matching TRBD1 (5 bases). Germline V CDR1 and CDR2: SNHLY, FYNNEI. The ends were cut back, 7 bases at V and 2 bases at J, with 15 bases in the middle. The CDR3 loop spans 14 amino acids. The CDR3 sequence is CASTASPGTYEQYF. CDR3 DNA: TGTGCCAGCACCGCTTCGCCAGGGACCTACGAGCAGTACTTC.

This clonotype was counted a few times. This rearrangement joins TRBV6-1 to TRBJ2-7; the D gene could be TRBD1 or TRBD2 (5 bases each). Between the trimmed V and J ends, which lost 3 bases and 4 bases, there was a span of 13 bases. The CDR3 runs to 14 residues. Looked up from germline, CDR1 is MNHNS and CDR2 is SASEGT. The chain's CDR3 is CASSDGARSYEQYF. CDR3 sequence (DNA): TGTGCCAGCAGTGACGGGGCAAGGAGTTACGAGCAGTACTTC.

This clonotype appeared many times. The chain is built from TRBV12-3 or TRBV12-4 and TRBJ1-3, with D unclear. Between the trimmed V and J ends, which lost 3 bases and 0 bases, there was a span of 9 bases. This CDR3 has 15 amino acids. CDR3 sequence: CASSFASDSGNTIYF. DNA of the CDR3: TGTGCCAGCAGTTTCGCGTCCGACTCTGGAAACACCATATATTTT.

The rearrangement links TRBV5-6 to TRBJ1-2; D not certain. CDR3 length: 13 amino acids. V lost 4 bases to trimming and J lost 6 bases, with 13 bases between them. Germline lookup yields CDR1 SGHDT and CDR2 YYEEEE. The CDR3 region is CASSPEGLHGYTF. For the CDR3, the DNA is TGTGCCAGCAGCCCCGAAGGGCTCCATGGCTACACCTTC.

Details on this clonotype: The junction shows a germline mismatch at one end, possibly a read error. The chain combines TRBV7-3 with TRBJ2-7, with a tentative D call TRBD2 (7 bases). CDR1 is SGHTA, CDR2 FQGTGA, per germline. This CDR3 is 17 amino acids long. The CDR3 here is CASSLKGGAQLAYEHCF. The CDR3 nucleotides are TGTGCCAGCAGCTTAAAGGGGGGGGCCCAGCTGGCCTACGAGCACTGCTTC.

This clonotype was counted only a few times. This chain joins TRBV11-3 and TRBJ2-5; TRBD2 might be the D (5 bases). Germline CDR1 is SGHNT and CDR2 is YENEEA. The V end was cut by 1 base, the J end by 0 bases, with 18 bases between. This CDR3 has 18 amino acids. CDR3 residues: CASSLVRLSLPYQETQYF. As DNA, the CDR3 is TGTGCCAGCAGCTTAGTCCGACTATCCCTCCCGTACCAAGAGACCCAGTACTTC.

This clonotype was found many times. The chain combines TRBV20-1 with TRBJ2-1; 14 bases line up with TRBD2. The CDR3 is 17 amino acids. Germline V CDR1 and CDR2: DFQATT, SNEGSKA (reference sequence). The junction had 5 bases not matched to a gene; V was cut back by 1 base and J by 3 bases. CDR3 loop: CSARGLAGGLGYNEQFF. The CDR3, as DNA: TGCAGTGCTAGAGGACTAGCGGGAGGGTTAGGCTACAATGAGCAGTTCTTC.

This clonotype was found many times. The rearrangement links TRBV27 to TRBJ2-2; 9 bases agree with TRBD2. CDR3 length equals 19 residues. After removal of 7 bases from V and 1 base from J, the junction contained 16 bases not matched to a gene. Germline V gives CDR1 MNHEY, CDR2 SMNVEV (reference sequence). CDR3 bases: TGTGCCAGCACCTTCCTTTCCTTAGCGGGAGCGGGGAACACCGGGGAGCTGTTTTTT. It specifies CASTFLSLAGAGNTGELFF.

This clonotype was seen repeatedly, ten times or more. The chain links TRBV10-2 to TRBJ2-7; TRBD1 aligns across 7 bases. This CDR3 has 15 amino acids. Germline-derived CDR1 and CDR2 are WSHSY and SAAADI. V was pared by 1 base and J by 2 bases, with 5 bases of the junction left unmatched. The CDR3 loop is CASSEFDRVPYEQYF. The CDR3 nucleotides are TGCGCCAGCAGTGAGTTCGACAGGGTGCCCTACGAGCAGTACTTC.

A few counts support this clonotype. This chain connects TRBV12-3 or TRBV12-4 to TRBJ2-4, with D perhaps assigned TRBD1 or TRBD2 (5 bases each). The CDR3 is 16 residues long. Trimming shortened V by 5 bases and J by 0 bases, and 14 bases separated the two germline ends. DNA of the CDR3: TGTGCCAGCAGTCCCGCATTGGGGGAAGCCAAAAACATTCAGTACTTC. This encodes CASSPALGEAKNIQYF.

There are many counts of this clonotype. The chain uses TRBV28 and TRBJ1-1; the match to TRBD1 covers 7 bases. The CDR3 extends over 16 amino acids. Germline V lookup: CDR1 MDHEN, CDR2 SYDVKM. With 6 bases clipped from V and 5 bases from J, the junction kept 15 bases outside the gene matches. The CDR3 protein is CASRFDPGGGRTEAFF. The CDR3 coding sequence is TGTGCCAGCAGGTTCGACCCAGGGGGGGGAAGGACTGAAGCTTTCTTT.

This clonotype was seen ten or more times. The junction and the germline gene differ at one end; a read error may be behind it. The gene calls are TRBV12-5 and TRBJ1-1; D unclear. This CDR3 spans 13 amino acids. Germline CDR1 reads LGHNT; CDR2 reads FRNRAP. The CDR3 sequence is CASGLGLHTEAFF. The CDR3 nucleotides read TGTGCTAGTGGCTTGGGTCTGCACACTGAAGCTTTCTTT.

This clonotype was observed many times. The chain couples TRBV30 to TRBJ2-1; 7 nucleotides align to TRBD2. The CDR3 extends over 15 amino acids. CDR1 is GTSNPN, CDR2 SVGIG, per germline (reference sequence). V trimming: 2 bases; J trimming: 2 bases; junction bases outside the gene matches: 6. Here the CDR3 reads CAWSPGGGPYNEQFF. The DNA for the CDR3 is TGTGCCTGGAGTCCAGGCGGGGGACCCTACAATGAGCAGTTCTTC.

This clonotype was seen repeatedly, ten times or more. This sequence joins TRBV19 and TRBJ1-1, with TRBD1 matching 10 bases. The germline gives CDR1 LNHDA, CDR2 SQIVND (reference sequence). The CDR3 is 19 residues long. The junction had 14 bases not matched to a gene; V was cut back by 3 bases and J by 1 base. The CDR3 reads CASSIWVWRQGASNTEAFF. CDR3 coding DNA: TGTGCCAGTAGTATCTGGGTTTGGAGACAGGGGGCCTCGAACACTGAAGCTTTCTTT.

This clonotype was seen many times. The gene calls are TRBV6-2 or TRBV6-3 and TRBJ2-1; tentative D call: TRBD2 (6 bases). This CDR3 spans 14 amino acids. V shed 2 bases and J shed 5 bases, with 10 bases lying between them. From germline, CDR1 is MNHEY and CDR2 SVGEGT. The CDR3 DNA is TGTGCCAGCAGTTACCGACTAGGAAACAATGAGCAGTTCTTC. Translation: CASSYRLGNNEQFF.

This clonotype occurred many times. CDR3 DNA sequence: TGTGCCAGCAGTTACTCGACAGGGCGCGCTGAAGCTTTCTTT. Its translation is CASSYSTGRAEAFF. The chain recombines TRBV6-5 with TRBJ1-1, with 7 positions matching TRBD1. V dropped 0 bases and J dropped 6; count of bases not matched to a gene: 4. This CDR3 region has 14 residues. Germline values: CDR1 MNHEY, CDR2 SVGAGI.

The chain has TRBV5-1 and TRBJ2-1; maybe TRBD2 (7 bases). CDR3 size: 17 residues. CDR1 and CDR2 from the germline V gene are SGHRS and YFSETQ. The V and J ends lost 4 bases and 1 base respectively, with 18 bases between them. The CDR3 region has the DNA TGCGCCAGCAGCCAGGAGGTGGGGGGGCCATCCTACAATGAGCAGTTCTTC. Protein: CASSQEVGGPSYNEQFF.

This clonotype was counted between two and nine times. The chain recombines TRBV19 with TRBJ2-1; D is possibly TRBD2 (6 bases). V dropped 2 bases and J dropped 4 bases, with 9 bases sitting between them. Germline values: CDR1 LNHDA, CDR2 SQIVND (reference sequence). CDR3 length: 14 residues. The CDR3 sequence: CASSISAGYNEQFF. CDR3 coding DNA: TGTGCCAGTAGTATATCAGCGGGTTACAATGAGCAGTTCTTC.

This clonotype was seen more than once but under ten times. CDR3 sequence reads: CASSSSKSRNEQFF. The CDR3 bases are TGTGCCAGCAGCTCGTCCAAGTCGCGGAATGAGCAGTTCTTC. The chain carries TRBV28 and TRBJ2-1, with D unclear. V was pared by 6 bases and J by 7 bases, with 16 bases between. CDR1 is MDHEN and CDR2 is SYDVKM in the germline V gene. The length of the CDR3 is 14 residues. Combining the CDR3 with reference TRBV28 and TRBJ2-1 gives the whole variable domain DVKVTQSSRYLVKRTGEKVFLECVQDMDHENMFWYRQDPGLGLRLIYFSYDVKMKEKGDIPEGYSVSREKKERFSLILESASTNQTSMYLCASSSSKSRNEQFFGPGTRLTVL.

This clonotype was recorded at least ten times. The chain combines TRBV14 with TRBJ2-5; 10 bases map to TRBD1. There are 16 residues in the CDR3. CDR1 and CDR2 (germline): SGHDN, FVKESK. V dropped 3 bases and J dropped 2; count of bases not matched to a gene: 6. The CDR3 nucleotides are TGTGCCAGCAGCCAGCTCAGGACAGGGGGGCAAGAGACCCAGTACTTC. As protein: CASSQLRTGGQETQYF.

This clonotype was counted at least ten times. The chain is built from TRBV7-8 and TRBJ1-1, with TRBD1 matching 7 bases. The CDR3 spans 15 residues. V trimming: 8 bases; J trimming: 1 base; junction bases outside the gene matches: 10. Germline CDR1 reads SGHVS; CDR2 reads FQNEAQ. CDR3 DNA: TGTGCCAGCGGGAGCTCAGGGGGGGCGAACACTGAAGCTTTCTTT. Encoded protein: CASGSSGGANTEAFF.

The sample holds many counts of this clonotype. The V gene is TRBV11-1, the J gene TRBJ2-7, with D perhaps matching TRBD1 or TRBD2 (5 bases each). Trimming left V 1 base short and J 3 bases short, with 16 bases between. The CDR3 is 16 amino acids. Germline lookup yields CDR1 SGHAT and CDR2 FQDESV (reference sequence). The CDR3 spells CASSLGYWGKDYEQYF. CDR3 DNA sequence: TGTGCCAGCAGCTTAGGATATTGGGGGAAGGACTACGAGCAGTACTTC.